These T cell receptor beta chains were read from a single sample in a study of T-cell memory formation after mild COVID-19. TCRdb independently ran MiXCR on the 5' RACE reads; one entry per CDR3 protein. The table shows about 14,000 distinct CDR3 sequences, with approximately 20% occurring only once. The sequenced sample was PBMCs or a T cell subset sorted from them (not recorded which). Receptors were obtained from an adult woman who had mild COVID-19 (a few samples of this study predate the infection). Cell type and time point are not known. CDR3s include the opening cysteine and the closing phenylalanine or tryptophan. A D gene is named only where the DNA matches it firmly. Clone size is shown for a subset of rows, as once, few, many or a class of expanded clone.

V	size	J	D	CDR3	DNA
TRBV18	many	TRBJ2-5	TRBD1	CASSPGQGGETQYF	TGTGCCAGCTCACCGGGACAGGGGGGAGAGACCCAGTACTTC
TRBV20-1	many	TRBJ2-1	NA	CSARDPKAGPVRNEQFF	TGCAGTGCTAGAGATCCTAAAGCGGGCCCGGTTCGCAATGAGCAGTTCTTC
TRBV6-5	many	TRBJ2-7	TRBD2	CASSYSGGDSYEQYF	TGTGCCAGCAGTTACAGCGGGGGGGACTCCTACGAGCAGTACTTC
TRBV7-9	many	TRBJ1-3	NA	CASSLETSGNTIHF	TGTGCCAGCAGCTTAGAAACATCTGGAAACACCATACATTTT
TRBV28	many	TRBJ2-6	TRBD1	CASSWDRGSGANVLTF	TGTGCCAGCAGTTGGGACAGGGGCTCTGGGGCCAACGTCCTGACTTTC
TRBV5-1	NA	TRBJ2-3	NA	CASSRTDTQYF	TGCGCCAGCAGCCGCACAGATACGCAGTATTTT
TRBV11-3	NA	TRBJ2-7	NA	CASSPYGGALYF	TGTGCCAGCAGCCCCTACGGAGGCGCGTTATACTTC
TRBV20-1	many	TRBJ2-5	TRBD1	CSSPSRQGVETQYF	TGCAGTTCTCCTAGCAGACAGGGGGTAGAGACCCAGTACTTC
TRBV6-2/TRBV6-3	many	TRBJ1-1	NA	CASSYSNGLRAFF	TGTGCCAGCAGTTACTCGAATGGCCTAAGAGCTTTCTTT
TRBV12-3/TRBV12-4	large	TRBJ2-7	NA	CASSLVDTYEQYF	TGTGCCAGCAGTTTAGTGGACACCTACGAGCAGTACTTC
TRBV15	NA	TRBJ2-7	NA	CATSREGGAYEQYF	TGTGCCACCAGCAGAGAGGGCGGAGCCTACGAGCAGTACTTC
TRBV20-1	many	TRBJ2-3	TRBD2	CSAPTSGAFTDTQYF	TGCAGTGCTCCGACTAGCGGGGCGTTCACAGATACGCAGTATTTT
TRBV6-2/TRBV6-3	NA	TRBJ2-3	NA	CASSSLRTSTDTQYF	TGTGCCAGCAGTTCCCTTCGGACTAGCACAGATACGCAGTATTTT
TRBV4-1	NA	TRBJ2-7	NA	CASSQVGPASYEQYF	TGCGCCAGCAGCCAAGTTGGCCCCGCCTCCTACGAGCAGTACTTC
TRBV12-3/TRBV12-4	many	TRBJ2-7	TRBD1	CASSIPGTGVSYEQYF	TGTGCCAGCAGTATACCCGGGACAGGGGTTTCCTACGAGCAGTACTTC
TRBV7-9	many	TRBJ2-7	TRBD2	CASSLPREAPYEQYF	TGTGCCAGCAGCTTACCGCGGGAGGCACCCTACGAGCAGTACTTC
TRBV7-6	NA	TRBJ2-5	NA	CASSLIVTETQYF	TGTGCCAGCAGCTTGATAGTAACAGAGACCCAGTACTTC
TRBV5-4	many	TRBJ2-1	TRBD2	CASSQLAERNEQFF	TGTGCCAGCAGCCAGCTAGCGGAGAGGAATGAGCAGTTCTTC
TRBV20-1	many	TRBJ2-3	TRBD2	CSARDLGGRTDTQYF	TGCAGTGCTAGAGATCTGGGCGGGAGAACAGATACGCAGTATTTT
TRBV5-8	many	TRBJ2-2	TRBD2	CASRLPGGQHGELFF	TGTGCCAGCAGACTTCCGGGGGGGCAGCACGGGGAGCTGTTTTTT
TRBV7-8	many	TRBJ2-5	TRBD2	CASTSFGGSGETQYF	TGTGCCAGCACCTCGTTCGGGGGGTCCGGGGAGACCCAGTACTTC
TRBV7-8	NA	TRBJ2-5	NA	CASTLGSQETQYF	TGTGCCAGCACGTTGGGCAGCCAAGAGACCCAGTACTTC
TRBV20-1	many	TRBJ2-5	NA	CSARDQGRGWGETQYF	TGCAGTGCTAGAGACCAGGGACGGGGCTGGGGTGAGACCCAGTACTTC
TRBV7-8	NA	TRBJ1-6	NA	CASSLNGGDSPLHF	TGTGCCAGCAGCTTAAACGGGGGGGATTCACCCCTCCACTTT
TRBV20-1	many	TRBJ2-2	NA	CSAFGDANTGELFF	TGCAGTGCCTTTGGGGACGCGAACACCGGGGAGCTGTTTTTT
TRBV11-2	once	TRBJ1-2	NA	CASRPSDTFYGYTF	TGTGCCAGCAGGCCCTCGGACACTTTCTATGGCTACACCTTC
TRBV6-4	many	TRBJ1-6	TRBD1	CASSVYGTEGSPLHF	TGTGCCAGCAGTGTCTACGGGACAGAGGGTTCACCCCTCCACTTT
TRBV25-1	many	TRBJ1-5	NA	CASSPPPGQPQHF	TGTGCCAGCAGTCCCCCGCCGGGACAGCCCCAGCATTTT
TRBV7-6	NA	TRBJ2-5	TRBD2	CASSFRLAGEETQYF	TGTGCCAGCAGCTTTCGACTAGCGGGGGAAGAGACCCAGTACTTC
TRBV19	few	TRBJ2-3	TRBD1	CASSLTGADTQYF	TGTGCCAGTAGTCTCACAGGGGCAGATACGCAGTATTTT
TRBV12-3/TRBV12-4	NA	TRBJ1-1	NA	CASSLSLNTEAFF	TGTGCCAGCAGTTTATCCCTGAACACTGAAGCTTTCTTT
TRBV24-1	medium-sized	TRBJ2-7	NA	CATRDGRSQDEQYF	TGTGCCACCAGAGACGGACGGTCTCAGGACGAGCAGTACTTC
TRBV11-1	many	TRBJ2-7	NA	CASSSESEQYF	TGTGCCAGCAGCTCTGAGAGCGAGCAGTACTTC
TRBV21-1	many	TRBJ2-3	NA	CASSKARDSVMDTQYF	TGTGCCAGCAGCAAAGCGCGGGACAGTGTGATGGATACGCAGTATTTT
TRBV2	many	TRBJ2-7	NA	CASSVRSGLPYEQYF	TGTGCCAGCAGTGTAAGGTCTGGACTTCCCTACGAGCAGTACTTC
TRBV5-4	many	TRBJ2-1	TRBD2	CASSPGGAGVHNEQFF	TGTGCCAGCAGCCCGGGGGGAGCGGGAGTTCACAATGAGCAGTTCTTC
TRBV7-7	NA	TRBJ2-7	NA	CASSLDPRSYEQYF	TGTGCTAGCAGCTTAGATCCCCGATCCTACGAGCAGTACTTC